Below, 21 T cell receptor beta chains from the same sample are listed, as sequenced in a study of long-term antiretroviral therapy in people with HIV. Version v3.0 of the immunoSEQ assay was performed at survey level. Profiled with immunoSEQ multiplex PCR; TCRdb holds only in-frame clones, not every one. The table shows tens of thousands of clones, with approximately 82% occurring only once. The source material was unsorted PBMCs, sampled 0.5 years after starting antiretroviral therapy. Receptors originate from a man between 18 and 35 years old with HIV.

In its sample, this clone was seen a few times. This chain links TRBV6-6 with TRBJ2-1; D gene ambiguous. V was shortened by 5 bases and J by 5 bases, with 10 bases between the two germline ends. This CDR3 is 13 amino acids long. Germline V gene sequence: CDR1 MNHNY, CDR2 SVGAGI (reference sequence). In DNA, the CDR3 is TGTGCCAGCAGTCCTTCCGGTAACAATGAGCAGTTCTTC. It yields the protein CASSPSGNNEQFF.

CDR3 nucleotide sequence: TGCGCCAGCAGCCAGAGGGCGGGGGACAGGGGGCTAGAAAAACTGTTTTTT. Its protein product is CASSQRAGDRGLEKLFF. This chain joins TRBV4-1 and TRBJ1-4; TRBD1 matches at 12 bases. Germline CDR1 reads MGHRA; CDR2 reads YSYEKL. The CDR3 extends over 17 amino acids. Losses at the gene ends were 3 bases for V and 8 bases for J; bases not matched to a gene: 10.

The gene calls are TRBV11-3 and TRBJ1-1; D is ambiguous. Trimming left V 5 bases short and J 6 bases short, with 13 bases between. In germline, CDR1 is SGHNT, CDR2 YENEEA. The CDR3 loop spans 13 amino acids. The CDR3, as DNA: TGTGCCAGCAGCCTCCGGAGGGATGCTGAAGCTTTCTTT. Its protein is CASSLRRDAEAFF. Combining the CDR3 with reference TRBV11-3 and TRBJ1-1 gives the whole variable domain EAGVVQSPRYKIIEKKQPVAFWCNPISGHNTLYWYLQNLGQGPELLIRYENEEAVDDSQLPKDRFSAERLKGVDSTLKIQPAELGDSAVYLCASSLRRDAEAFFGQGTRLTVV.

This clone has just a few counts. This same CDR3 is encoded by further DNA sequences in the sample. This chain joins TRBV28 and TRBJ2-1; D is perhaps TRBD2 (6 bases). The germline V gene has CDR1 MDHEN and CDR2 SYDVKM. V was pared by 3 bases and J by 4 bases, with 10 bases between. There are 14 residues in the CDR3. The CDR3 is CASSFSGGYNEQFF. CDR3 DNA: TGTGCCAGCAGTTTTTCCGGGGGTTACAATGAGCAGTTCTTC.

CDR3 loop: CASSSGNSYNEQFF. For the CDR3, the DNA is TGTGCCAGCAGTTCTGGTAATAGCTACAATGAGCAGTTCTTC. This chain connects TRBV6-5 to TRBJ2-1; no reliable D call. The CDR3 consists of 14 residues. V lost 4 bases to trimming and J lost 3 bases, with 10 bases between them. Germline values: CDR1 MNHEY, CDR2 SVGAGI.

The gene calls are TRBV7-9 and TRBJ1-4, with D unresolved. Trimming took off 5 bases at V and 0 bases at J, with 13 bases between the two ends. This CDR3 comprises 16 residues. CDR1 SEHNR and CDR2 FQNEAQ come from the germline V gene (reference sequence). CDR3 region: CASSGSWETTNEKLFF. In DNA, the CDR3 is TGTGCCAGCAGCGGCAGTTGGGAGACAACTAATGAAAAACTGTTTTTT. Full variable domain (remainder filled in from reference TRBV7-9 and TRBJ1-4): DTGVSQNPRHKITKRGQNVTFRCDPISEHNRLYWYRQTLGQGPEFLTYFQNEAQLEKSRLLSDRFSAERPKGSFSTLEIQRTEQGDSAMYLCASSGSWETTNEKLFFGSGTQLSVL.

Written as DNA, the CDR3 is TGTGCCAGCAGTTTAGACGGGGCGGGGCGAGGAGAAGCTTTCTTT. Its protein product is CASSLDGAGRGEAFF. The V gene is TRBV28, the J gene TRBJ1-1, with D possibly being TRBD1 (5 bases). CDR1 and CDR2 (germline): MDHEN, SYDVKM. V lost 2 bases and J 8 bases, leaving 18 bases between the germline ends. The CDR3 has 15 amino acids.

The rearrangement links TRBV28 to TRBJ2-3; tentative D call: TRBD2 (5 bases). V lost 4 bases to trimming and J lost 5 bases, with 13 bases between them. Germline V CDR1 and CDR2: MDHEN, SYDVKM. The CDR3 loop spans 14 amino acids. CDR3: CASSSSGLGDTQYF. CDR3 in DNA: TGTGCCAGCAGTTCGTCGGGGTTGGGAGATACGCAGTATTTT.

This clone has only one observation. The conserved closing phenylalanine or tryptophan is absent in this CDR3, likely reflecting a read error. J is TRBJ2-7 and V is TRBV6-6; 7 nucleotides line up with TRBD2. In germline, CDR1 is MNHNY, CDR2 SVGAGI (reference sequence). The junction had 11 bases not matched to a gene; V was cut back by 3 bases and J by 3 bases. The CDR3 extends over 16 amino acids. CDR3: CASSYLIAGTFYEQYL. The CDR3 nucleotides read TGTGCCAGCAGTTATCTCATAGCGGGTACTTTCTACGAGCAGTACCTC.

This clone was picked up one time. CDR3 in amino acids: CASSNPRTGHYEQYF. The CDR3 nucleotides read TGTGCCAGCAGCAACCCTCGGACAGGCCACTACGAGCAGTACTTC. The rearrangement joins TRBV6-6 to TRBJ2-7; TRBD1 aligns across 7 bases. V trimming: 6 bases; J trimming: 3 bases; junction bases outside the gene matches: 11. CDR1 is MNHNY, CDR2 SVGAGI, per germline (reference sequence). CDR3 length: 15 residues.

This clone was seen just once. V is TRBV6-5 and J is TRBJ2-3; no clear D gene. From germline, CDR1 is MNHEY and CDR2 SVGAGI. Trimming took off 5 bases at V and 7 bases at J, with 10 bases between the two ends. The CDR3 runs 12 residues. CDR3 in DNA: TGTGCCAGCAGTCCTGGGCCTTATACGCAGTATTTT. Amino acid sequence: CASSPGPYTQYF.

The gene calls are TRBV7-9 and TRBJ1-1, with D hard to call. V was clipped by 0 bases and J by 0 bases, with 5 bases between them. CDR3 length: 14 amino acids. The V gene's germline CDR1 is SEHNR and CDR2 FQNEAQ (reference sequence). This chain's CDR3 is CASSLAGLNTEAFF. CDR3 nucleotides: TGTGCCAGCAGCTTAGCGGGTCTGAACACTGAAGCTTTCTTT. Combining the CDR3 with reference TRBV7-9 and TRBJ1-1 gives the whole variable domain DTGVSQNPRHKITKRGQNVTFRCDPISEHNRLYWYRQTLGQGPEFLTYFQNEAQLEKSRLLSDRFSAERPKGSFSTLEIQRTEQGDSAMYLCASSLAGLNTEAFFGQGTRLTVV.

This clone was picked up one time. The chain carries TRBV18 and TRBJ2-1; 8 nucleotides agree with TRBD1. The germline CDR1 and CDR2 sequences are KGHSH and LQKENI. There are 17 residues in the CDR3. Trimming at V came to 6 bases and at J to 4 bases, leaving 14 bases not matched to a gene. The CDR3 nucleotides read TGTGCCAGCTCCCCTCCGGGACAGGCCTACGGATACAATGAGCAGTTCTTC. This gives the protein CASSPPGQAYGYNEQFF. The whole variable domain, remainder taken from reference TRBV18 and TRBJ2-1, is NAGVMQNPRHLVRRRGQEARLRCSPMKGHSHVYWYRQLPEEGLKFMVYLQKENIIDESGMPKERFSAEFPKEGPSILRIQQVVRGDSAAYFCASSPPGQAYGYNEQFFGPGTRLTVL.

The chain employs TRBV5-6 and TRBJ2-7; the match to TRBD2 covers 7 bases. The germline CDR1 and CDR2 sequences are SGHDT and YYEEEE. V was clipped by 2 bases and J by 5 bases; unmatched bases: 10. The CDR3 has 15 amino acids. The CDR3 nucleotides read TGTGCCAGCAGCTTCGATCAGGGAGGGCGGGACGAGCAGTACTTC. Protein product: CASSFDQGGRDEQYF.

This clone was found a few times. The chain carries TRBV4-2 and TRBJ1-1; D not certain. Per germline, CDR1 LGHNA and CDR2 YNFKEQ. Trimming removed 1 base from V and 0 bases from J, with 3 bases in between. The CDR3 consists of 13 residues. CDR3 amino acids: CASSQGVNTEAFF. In DNA, the CDR3 is TGTGCCAGCAGCCAAGGGGTGAACACTGAAGCTTTCTTT.

The chain couples TRBV4-2 to TRBJ2-7; 14 positions agree with TRBD2. The CDR3 sequence is 17 residues long. The junction had 6 bases not matched to a gene; V was cut back by 0 bases and J by 5 bases. The germline V gene encodes CDR1 LGHNA and CDR2 YNFKEQ. The CDR3 reads CASSQEPGTSGSHEQYF. DNA of the CDR3: TGTGCCAGCAGCCAAGAGCCCGGGACTAGCGGGAGCCACGAGCAGTACTTC.

V usage is TRBV4-1 and J usage is TRBJ2-3; 9 bases fit TRBD2. The CDR3 covers 13 residues. CDR1 and CDR2 from the germline V gene are MGHRA and YSYEKL. With 6 bases clipped from V and 5 bases from J, the junction kept 3 bases outside the gene matches. CDR3 DNA sequence: TGCGCCAGCAGGGCAGCGGGGGGAGATACGCAGTATTTT. Translating gives CASRAAGGDTQYF.

In its sample, this clone was seen once. The rearrangement joins TRBV6-7 to TRBJ2-3, with D hard to call. TRBV6-7 carries the ORF label, with uncertain function. This CDR3 has 16 amino acids. Trimming took 0 bases from V and 0 from J, leaving 10 bases between them. The chain's CDR3 is CASSYSRQSSTDTQYF. The CDR3, as DNA: TGTGCCAGCAGTTACTCGCGGCAGTCTAGCACAGATACGCAGTATTTT.

V usage is TRBV28 and J usage is TRBJ2-3, with no clear D. The germline V gene has CDR1 MDHEN and CDR2 SYDVKM. V lost 4 bases and J lost 5, with 13 bases in between. The CDR3 length is 14 residues. As DNA, the CDR3 is TGTGCCAGCAGTTCCATCGACGGTCGAGATACGCAGTATTTT. Translation gives CASSSIDGRDTQYF. The full variable domain, in which reference TRBV28 and TRBJ2-3 provide the parts outside the CDR3, is DVKVTQSSRYLVKRTGEKVFLECVQDMDHENMFWYRQDPGLGLRLIYFSYDVKMKEKGDIPEGYSVSREKKERFSLILESASTNQTSMYLCASSSIDGRDTQYFGPGTRLTVL.

In this sample, this clone turned up once. The rearrangement joins TRBV5-1 to TRBJ2-7; D not certain. The CDR3 contains 14 residues. Per germline, CDR1 SGHRS and CDR2 YFSETQ. V shed 0 bases and J shed 7 bases, with 14 bases lying between them. The CDR3 here is CASSLDGNSGEQYF. CDR3 nucleotides: TGCGCCAGCAGCTTGGATGGCAACAGTGGGGAGCAGTACTTC.

The rearrangement links TRBV15 to TRBJ2-2, with a possible D match to TRBD2 (6 bases). Germline CDR1 and CDR2: LNHNV and YYDKDF (reference sequence). The CDR3 totals 16 residues. Trimming pared 3 bases from V and 1 base from J, leaving 12 bases between. CDR3 bases: TGTGCCACCAGCAGTTATCGGGGAGGGAACACCGGGGAGCTGTTTTTT. Amino acid sequence: CATSSYRGGNTGELFF.